Each of the 2 T cell receptor beta chains below was sequenced from the same sample in a study of response to subunit inactivated influenza vaccine. TCRdb reprocessed the RT-PCR reads with MiXCR, giving one entry per CDR3 protein. The sample contains roughly 570,000 distinct CDR3 sequences, roughly 15% of which appear only once. Material: PBMCs from blood, obtained 11 to 12 days after vaccination. The source is a man aged 50 to 59 who received an inactivated influenza vaccine.

The chain couples TRBV27 to TRBJ2-2, with 11 positions matching TRBD2. Germline V lookup: CDR1 MNHEY, CDR2 SMNVEV (reference sequence). Trimming cost V 5 bases and J 6 bases; bases outside gene matches: 8. This CDR3 spans 16 amino acids. The CDR3 sequence is CASSHPGLAVAGELFF. As DNA, the CDR3 is TGTGCCAGCAGTCACCCGGGACTAGCGGTAGCCGGGGAGCTGTTTTTT.

This clonotype came up a few times. The chain couples TRBV28 to TRBJ1-6; a weak D match, TRBD1 (6 bases). The CDR3 consists of 14 residues. V was clipped by 6 bases and J by 7 bases, with 13 bases between them. Per germline, CDR1 MDHEN and CDR2 SYDVKM. The CDR3: CASRPDRPNSPLHF. The DNA for the CDR3 is TGTGCCAGCAGACCAGACAGGCCCAATTCACCCCTCCACTTT.